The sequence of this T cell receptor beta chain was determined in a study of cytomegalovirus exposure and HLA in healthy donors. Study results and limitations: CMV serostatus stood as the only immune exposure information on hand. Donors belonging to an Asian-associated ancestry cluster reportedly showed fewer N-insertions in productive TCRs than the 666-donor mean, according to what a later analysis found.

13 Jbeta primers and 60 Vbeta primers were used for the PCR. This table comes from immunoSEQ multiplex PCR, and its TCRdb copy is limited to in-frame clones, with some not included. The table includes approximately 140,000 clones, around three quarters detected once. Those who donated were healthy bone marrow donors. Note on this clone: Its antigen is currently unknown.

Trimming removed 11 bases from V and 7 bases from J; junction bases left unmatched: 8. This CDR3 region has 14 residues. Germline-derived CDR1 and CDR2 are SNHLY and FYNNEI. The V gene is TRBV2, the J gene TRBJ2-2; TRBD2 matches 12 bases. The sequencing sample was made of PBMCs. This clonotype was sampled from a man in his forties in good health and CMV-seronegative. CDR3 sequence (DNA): TGTGCCCTAGTCCTAGCGGGGGGGCACGGGGAGCTGTTTTTT. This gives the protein CALVLAGGHGELFF.